The sequence of this T cell receptor beta chain was determined in a study of T cell responses to AZD1222 COVID-19 vaccine. Study-wide results and limits: Increases in Spike-specific TCR breadth and depth were seen after two AZD1222 doses. Most donors were white British, females outnumbered males, and clonal diversity was possibly underestimated.

Assay used: immunoSEQ multiplex PCR; TCRdb lists only in-frame clones, some missing. Counted here are 120,000 to 150,000 clones, approximately 92% occurring once; the ten biggest clones make up approximately 3.4%. Turning to this clone: The antigen remains unidentified.

The CDR3 spans 12 residues. Trimming left V 6 bases short and J 2 bases short, with 4 bases between. Germline V lookup: CDR1 WSHSY, CDR2 SAAADI. V is TRBV10-2 and J is TRBJ2-2; D is unclear. This TCR was sampled from an adult in good health. The sequences come from peripheral blood, collected on day 0 of AZD1222 vaccination. The CDR3 sequence is CASRGNTGELFF. The CDR3 region has the DNA TGCGCCAGCAGAGGTAACACCGGGGAGCTGTTTTTT.